The clone carrying this T cell receptor beta chain has at least ten counts. Its antigen is as yet unknown. The authors built TCR beta libraries using iRepertoire HTBI primers and Arm-PCR of CDR3 regions. Each CDR3 protein gets one entry after TCRdb re-called the multiplex PCR reads with MiXCR. The sample lists approximately 400,000 distinct CDR3 sequences, 10% to 15% occurring once. As to time point: newly diagnosed GD, antithyroid drugs for less than 3 months. The TCR library was prepared using RNA isolated from PBMCs. This entry belongs to a study of regulatory T cells in long-lasting Graves disease. Broader study findings: Lower TCR diversity characterized persistent Graves' patients relative to newly diagnosed patients.

The CDR3 has 13 amino acids. Trimming removed 4 bases at V and 3 bases at J, with 10 bases between. The germline gives CDR1 MDHEN, CDR2 SYDVKM. Another study also made use of these data, one on T cells in Graves' hyperthyroidism and ophthalmopathy. That study adds: RT-PCR in the first round (using the HTBI primer set) targeted the TCR CDR3. From stable hyperthyroidism, ophthalmopathy was separated by a 13 V-J model.

The rearrangement uses TRBV28 and TRBJ2-7; tentative D call: TRBD1 (6 bases). This clonotype was sampled from a young woman with Graves disease. The material was peripheral blood mononuclear cells (PBMCs), obtained at new diagnosis, from a patient treated with antithyroid drugs. DNA for the CDR3: TGTGCCAGCAGTTATACCAGGGGCTACGAGCAGTACTTC. Translation gives CASSYTRGYEQYF.